This T cell receptor (beta chain) was sequenced for a study of blood T cell repertoires in COVID-19. Study-wide background: Some COVID-19 samples were acute and others convalescent; all came from the United States, Italy and Spain.

Participants were aged about 18 to 100 years from 20 to 30 US areas. In assigning cohorts, the study relied on participant-reported clinical history. The CDR3 consists of 14 residues. CDR1 MNHEY and CDR2 SVGEGT come from the germline V gene. V was trimmed by 6 bases and J by 0 bases, leaving 11 bases between them. Clones were read by immunoSEQ multiplex PCR, and TCRdb kept only the in-frame ones, dropping some. This table holds a few hundred thousand clones, 80% to 90% found once. The rearrangement links TRBV6-2 or TRBV6-3 to TRBJ1-1, with D unclear. The sequence derives from a man younger than 30 who had recovered from COVID-19. Sample: PBMCs or T cells enriched from blood (not recorded which). The chain's CDR3 is CASSSTAMNTEAFF. Here the CDR3 DNA reads TGTGCCAGCAGCTCAACAGCAATGAACACTGAAGCTTTCTTT.